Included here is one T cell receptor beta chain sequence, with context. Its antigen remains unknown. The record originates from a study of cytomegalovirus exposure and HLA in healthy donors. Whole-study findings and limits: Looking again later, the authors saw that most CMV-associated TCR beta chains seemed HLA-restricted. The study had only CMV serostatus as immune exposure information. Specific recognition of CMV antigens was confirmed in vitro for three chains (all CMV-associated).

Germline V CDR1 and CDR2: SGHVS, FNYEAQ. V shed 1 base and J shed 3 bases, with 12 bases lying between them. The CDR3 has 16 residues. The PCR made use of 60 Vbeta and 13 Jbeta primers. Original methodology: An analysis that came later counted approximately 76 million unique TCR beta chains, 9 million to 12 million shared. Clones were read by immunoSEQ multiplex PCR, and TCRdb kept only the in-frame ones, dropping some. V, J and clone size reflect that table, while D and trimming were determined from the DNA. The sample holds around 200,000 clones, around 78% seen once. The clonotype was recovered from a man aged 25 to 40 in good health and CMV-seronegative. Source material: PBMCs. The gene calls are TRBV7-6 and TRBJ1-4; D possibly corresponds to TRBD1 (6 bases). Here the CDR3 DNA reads TGTGCCAGCAGCTTAGTACCAGGGGCTTCTAATGAAAAACTGTTTTTT. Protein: CASSLVPGASNEKLFF.